This TCR beta chain was sequenced during a study of immune evolution from preneoplasia to lung adenocarcinoma. Study at large: HLA loss of heterozygosity: under 7.5% AIS, around 16% MIA, roughly 30% ADC, none AAH.

This CDR3 spans 12 amino acids. The V gene's germline CDR1 is SEHNR and CDR2 FQNEAQ (reference sequence). V was cut by 0 bases and J by 6 bases, with 2 bases left in between. Comment on this clone: Its antigen remains unidentified.

Patients had resection in Japan or China between the mid-2010s and the late 2010s. H&E slides confirmed each diagnosis, reviewed by two pathologists independently. Findings of the study overall: From normal lung to invasive adenocarcinoma, top clone frequencies appeared to decrease.

Assay used: immunoSEQ multiplex PCR; TCRdb lists only in-frame clones, some missing. The sample shows under 5,500 clones, approximately 88% of them seen only once. This TCR came from a person aged 60 to 85 with lung adenocarcinoma. Material for sequencing was FFPE lung adenocarcinoma in situ tissue. This chain uses TRBV7-9 with TRBJ1-4; D gene uncertain. CDR3 sequence reads: CASSLADEKLFF. CDR3 nucleotide sequence: TGTGCCAGCAGCTTAGCGGATGAAAAACTGTTTTTT.